Detailed here is one TCR beta chain. This clone was recorded at least ten times. Which antigen it targets is not known. The record has no base qualities; no much larger clone is one base away. This sample was included in a study of blood T cell repertoires in COVID-19 (dated by TCRdb to 2020 to 2021). As for the study more broadly: Samples from collaborators originated in the United States, Italy and Spain and spanned both the acute and convalescent phases of COVID-19. The samples were drawn from two sources: the first 160 participants of the ongoing ImmuneRACE study, and 950 to 1,500 subjects contributed by 6 global collaborators. The material from the prospective study consisted of cDNA or gDNA derived from T cells, B-cell-depleted T cells, or PBMCs. The dataset comprised deeply sampled blood TCRbeta repertoires from subjects exposed to, actively infected with, or recovered from COVID-19. A freely available public database, intended as a resource for researchers studying the immune response to SARS-CoV-2, is where the repertoires were released. Where available, HLA class I and class II types were obtained from metadata supplied by the sample provider rather than from assay-based typing. Nearly every sample came with metadata listing a de-identified subject ID, COVID-19 status, age in years and sex.

Findings and caveats that apply to the study as a whole: The quantity of clinical and demographic metadata differed by source and by participant and was supplied without curation.

Whole blood was collected in K2EDTA tubes by collaborating institutions according to the institutions' own protocols. For TCRbeta analysis, collaborator samples were shipped as frozen whole blood, as isolated PBMCs, or as DNA extracted from either sample type. CDR1 SEHNR and CDR2 FQNEAQ were looked up in the germline V gene (reference sequence). From the cysteine up to the phenylalanine, the CDR3 has a length of 16 residues. CDR3 DNA only is kept here, 48 bases in frame from base 1. V is cut back by 0 bases and J by 7 bases, with 5 bases in the junction unmatched. TCRbeta CDR3 regions were amplified from genomic DNA by means of the immunoSEQ Assay, a bias-controlled multiplex PCR. Regarding the original processing steps: Within the assay, amplification of reference gene primers was used to estimate how many nucleated cells each sample contained. To quantify the absolute abundance of each unique TCRbeta CDR3 rearrangement, sequence reads were collapsed and filtered. For each sample, productive Simpson clonality was calculated by taking the square root of Simpson's diversity index across productive rearrangements. TCRdb retrieved this table from immuneACCESS and kept in-frame rearrangements only. Not all clones are present; in checked studies, unresolved V genes account for under half, and no reason is known for the remainder. V and J calls and clone size are copied from that table; D and trimming were computed from the DNA. The sample table lists 85,000 to 120,000 clones, 71% of them with a count of one. Approximately 0.88% of the sample goes to the ten largest clones.

Sequenced: peripheral blood. The sequence joins TRBV7-9 to TRBJ1-6, and TRBD1 matches 8 of the central bases. This TCR was recovered from a human donor with acute or convalescent COVID-19. The donor label of this sample is uncertain. The nucleotide sequence is TGTGCCAGCAGCTTAGCGTGGGGACAGGCGAATTCACCCCTCCACTTT. It specifies CASSLAWGQANSPLHF.